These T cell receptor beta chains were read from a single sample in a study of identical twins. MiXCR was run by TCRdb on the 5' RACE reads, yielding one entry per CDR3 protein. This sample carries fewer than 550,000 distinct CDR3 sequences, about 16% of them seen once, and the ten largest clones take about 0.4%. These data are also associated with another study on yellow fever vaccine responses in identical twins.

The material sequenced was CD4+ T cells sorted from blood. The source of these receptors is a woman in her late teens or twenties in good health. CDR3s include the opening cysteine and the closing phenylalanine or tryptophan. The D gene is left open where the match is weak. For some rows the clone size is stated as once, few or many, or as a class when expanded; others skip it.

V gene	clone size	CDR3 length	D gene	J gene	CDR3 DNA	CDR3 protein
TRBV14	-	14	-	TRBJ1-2	TGTGCCAGCAGGGGTGATGCCAGAGCCTATGGCTACACCTTC	CASRGDARAYGYTF
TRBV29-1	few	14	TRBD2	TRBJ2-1	TGCAGCGTTGCCGGGACTAGCGGTTTCAATGAGCAGTTCTTC	CSVAGTSGFNEQFF
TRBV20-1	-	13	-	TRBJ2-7	TGCAGTGCTAGGGGTGGAACCCCTAACGAGCAGTACTTC	CSARGGTPNEQYF
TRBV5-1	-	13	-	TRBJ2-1	TGCGCCAGCAGCTTGGCCCAGGGTTCGAGACGGTTCTTC	CASSLAQGSRRFF
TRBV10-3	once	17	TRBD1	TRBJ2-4	TGTGCCATCAGTGAGCCAACCCTGACAGGGGCTAAAAACATTCAGTACTTC	CAISEPTLTGAKNIQYF
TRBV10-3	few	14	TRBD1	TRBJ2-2	TGTGCCACCCTGACAGGGGGAAACACCGGGGAGCTGTTTTTT	CATLTGGNTGELFF
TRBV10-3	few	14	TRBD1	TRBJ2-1	TGTGCCATCAAAGGACAGGGTCAGGGCAATGAGCAGTTCTTC	CAIKGQGQGNEQFF
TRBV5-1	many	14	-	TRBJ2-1	TGCGCCAGCAGCTTGGACACCAAAGGACAGGAGCAGTTCTTC	CASSLDTKGQEQFF
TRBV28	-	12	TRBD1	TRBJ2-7	TGTGCCAGTGGGGACAGTACCTACGAGCAGTACTTC	CASGDSTYEQYF
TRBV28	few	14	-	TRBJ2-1	TGTGCCAGCAGTATCCTTCAGGACTACAATGAGCAGTTCTTC	CASSILQDYNEQFF
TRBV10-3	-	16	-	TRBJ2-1	TGTGCCATCAGTGGACTAGGAGGGTCCTCCTACAATGAGCAGTTCTTC	CAISGLGGSSYNEQFF
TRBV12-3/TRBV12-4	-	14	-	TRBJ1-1	TGTGCCAGCAGTTTTCGGGGGGGGGTCACTGAAGCTTTCTTT	CASSFRGGVTEAFF
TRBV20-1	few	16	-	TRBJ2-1	TGCAGTGCTAGAGATTCCTGGTTGGGGTGGTCGAATGAGCAGTTCTTC	CSARDSWLGWSNEQFF
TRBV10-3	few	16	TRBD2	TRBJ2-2	TGTGCCATCAGTGCTAGCGGGGGGGAGAACACCGGGGAGCTGTTTTTT	CAISASGGENTGELFF
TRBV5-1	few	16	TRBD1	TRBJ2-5	TGCGCCAGCAGCTTGAGGGGGACAGGAGATGGGGAGACCCAGTACTTC	CASSLRGTGDGETQYF
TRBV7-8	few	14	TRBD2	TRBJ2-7	TGTGCCAGCAGCCTGGGACTAGCGGGATTCGAGCAGTACTTC	CASSLGLAGFEQYF
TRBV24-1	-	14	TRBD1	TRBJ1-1	TGTGCCACCAGTGATACAGGGGGCGAGACTGAAGCTTTCTTT	CATSDTGGETEAFF
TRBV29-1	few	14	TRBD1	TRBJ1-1	TGCAGCGTTGTCCGTGGGGCGGGGGACAGTGAAGCTTTCTTT	CSVVRGAGDSEAFF
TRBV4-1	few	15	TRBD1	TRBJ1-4	TGCGCCAGCAGCCAAGTGGGGACAGGCAATGAAAAACTGTTTTTT	CASSQVGTGNEKLFF
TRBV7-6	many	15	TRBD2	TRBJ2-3	TGTGCCAGCAGCCCACTAGCGGCGAGCACAGATACGCAGTATTTT	CASSPLAASTDTQYF
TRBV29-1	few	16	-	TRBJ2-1	TGCAGCGTTGTCAACCGTGGGACTCCCTCCTACAATGAGCAGTTCTTC	CSVVNRGTPSYNEQFF
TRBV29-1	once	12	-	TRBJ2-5	TGCAGCGTGAAGGCCGGACAAGAGACCCAGTACTTC	CSVKAGQETQYF